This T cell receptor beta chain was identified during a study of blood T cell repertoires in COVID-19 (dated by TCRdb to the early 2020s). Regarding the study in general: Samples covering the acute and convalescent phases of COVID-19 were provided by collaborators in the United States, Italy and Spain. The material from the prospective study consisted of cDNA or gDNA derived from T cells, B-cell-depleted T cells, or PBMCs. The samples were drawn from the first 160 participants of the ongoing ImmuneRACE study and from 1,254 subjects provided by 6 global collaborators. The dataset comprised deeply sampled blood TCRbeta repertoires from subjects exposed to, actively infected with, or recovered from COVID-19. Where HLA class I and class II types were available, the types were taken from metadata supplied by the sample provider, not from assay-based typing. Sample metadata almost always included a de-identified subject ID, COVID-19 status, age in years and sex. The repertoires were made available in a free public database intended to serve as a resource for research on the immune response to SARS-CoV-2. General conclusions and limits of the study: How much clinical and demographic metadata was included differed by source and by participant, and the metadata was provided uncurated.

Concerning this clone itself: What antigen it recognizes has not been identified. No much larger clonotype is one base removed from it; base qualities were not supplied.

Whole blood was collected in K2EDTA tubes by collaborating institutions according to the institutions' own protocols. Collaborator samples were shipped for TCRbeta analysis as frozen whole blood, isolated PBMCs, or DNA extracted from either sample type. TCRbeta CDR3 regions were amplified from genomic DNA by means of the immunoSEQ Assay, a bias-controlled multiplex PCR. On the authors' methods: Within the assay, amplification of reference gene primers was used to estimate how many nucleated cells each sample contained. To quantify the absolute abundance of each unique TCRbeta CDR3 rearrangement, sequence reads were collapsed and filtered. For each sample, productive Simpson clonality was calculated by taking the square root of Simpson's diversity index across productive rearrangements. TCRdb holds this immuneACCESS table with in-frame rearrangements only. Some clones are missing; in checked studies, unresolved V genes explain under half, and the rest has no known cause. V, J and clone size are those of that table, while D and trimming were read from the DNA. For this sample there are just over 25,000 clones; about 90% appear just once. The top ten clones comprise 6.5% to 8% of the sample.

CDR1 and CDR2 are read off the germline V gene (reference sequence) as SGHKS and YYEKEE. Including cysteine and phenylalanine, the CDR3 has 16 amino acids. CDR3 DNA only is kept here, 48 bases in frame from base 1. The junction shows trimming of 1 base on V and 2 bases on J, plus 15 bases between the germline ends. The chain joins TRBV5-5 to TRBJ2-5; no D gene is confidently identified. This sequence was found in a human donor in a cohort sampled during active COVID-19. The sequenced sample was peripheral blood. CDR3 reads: CASSLFGFSTQETQYF. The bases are TGTGCCAGCAGCTTGTTCGGGTTTTCCACACAAGAGACCCAGTACTTC. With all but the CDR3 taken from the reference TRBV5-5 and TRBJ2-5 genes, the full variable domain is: DAGVTQSPTHLIKTRGQQVTLRCSPISGHKSVSWYQQVLGQGPQFIFQYYEKEERGRGNFPDRFSARQFPNYSSELNVNALLLGDSALYLCASSLFGFSTQETQYFGPGTRLLVL.